Listed below are T cell receptor beta chains from one sample, sequenced in a study of blood T cell repertoires in COVID-19. The method was immunoSEQ multiplex PCR; TCRdb's version includes in-frame clones alone and lacks a portion of them. The sample yields 150,000 to 200,000 clones, about four fifths seen once. The sequencing sample was made of peripheral blood. Receptors were obtained from a man aged 60 to 75 with active or convalescent COVID-19. The CDR3 runs from the conserved cysteine through the conserved F or W. Size is stated for part of the rows, as once, few or many counts, or as a class when the clone is expanded.

j_call | v_call | cdr3_length | clone_size | cdr3_aa
TRBJ2-7 | TRBV18 | 14 | . | CASSPGAPSYEQYF
TRBJ2-3 | TRBV11-1 | 15 | . | CASSSQAKGTDTQYF
TRBJ1-1 | TRBV7-9 | 16 | few | CASSPRTGALNTEAFF
TRBJ2-7 | TRBV7-6 | 14 | . | CASSLGQGLYEQYF
TRBJ2-2 | TRBV5-5 | 14 | . | CASSRGQTTGELFF
TRBJ2-5 | TRBV4-2 | 16 | medium-sized | CASSQGGNAEGETQYF
TRBJ1-3 | TRBV14 | 15 | . | CASSRSDRDGNTIYF
TRBJ2-2 | TRBV7-7 | 15 | . | CASSPGLANTGELFF
TRBJ1-4 | TRBV5-8 | 12 | . | CASSLIDEKLFF
TRBJ2-5 | TRBV4-1 | 21 | . | CASSQDLGLAGRKGRGETQYF
TRBJ2-1 | TRBV7-2 | 16 | . | CASRLAGGSSYNEQFF
TRBJ2-7 | TRBV19 | 14 | once | CASSEYFLGGEQYF
TRBJ2-2 | TRBV6-5 | 15 | . | CASSYTRTSAGELFF
TRBJ2-7 | TRBV28 | 12 | . | CASSATSGGLYF
TRBJ2-1 | TRBV6-6 | 18 | . | CASSRSQSKRGVYNEQFF
TRBJ2-2 | TRBV6-5 | 14 | . | CASRAGGGTGELFF
TRBJ2-7 | TRBV7-7 | 14 | . | CASSLDRDSYEQYF
TRBJ2-4 | TRBV13 | 14 | . | CASSLAGAKNIQYF
TRBJ2-7 | TRBV18 | 16 | . | CASSPPQGQGSYEQYF
TRBJ1-1 | TRBV5-1 | 14 | . | CASSLDRVATEAFF
TRBJ2-1 | TRBV5-1 | 16 | once | CASSSGALAGGDEQFF
TRBJ2-5 | TRBV24-1 | 16 | . | CATSDPGRLGQETQYF